Each of the 27 T cell receptor beta chains below was sequenced from the same sample in a study of T cell responses to AZD1222 COVID-19 vaccine. Sequencing used immunoSEQ multiplex PCR; TCRdb keeps in-frame clones, though not all of them. There are about 90,000 clones in the sample; 80% to 90% occur only once, and around 17% lies in the top ten. The sequences come from peripheral blood, collected on day 0 of AZD1222 vaccination. The receptors stem from an adult in good health.

The genes are TRBV5-1 and TRBJ2-2, with no clear D. The CDR3 is 13 amino acids. Germline loops: CDR1 SGHRS, CDR2 YFSETQ. Trimming removed 4 bases from V and 0 bases from J, with 4 bases in between. CDR3 sequence reads: CASSVSNTGELFF. CDR3 DNA: TGCGCCAGCAGCGTGTCGAACACCGGGGAGCTGTTTTTT.

The DNA of the CDR3 is TGTGCCAGCAGACCGCTAGCGGGAGGGCCGGGTGAGCAGTTCTTC. This sequence encodes CASRPLAGGPGEQFF. This rearrangement joins TRBV11-2 to TRBJ2-1, with 12 bases matching TRBD2. The CDR3 is 15 residues long. Per the germline V gene, CDR1 is SGHAT and CDR2 is FQNNGV. Unmatched junction bases numbered 9, after V lost 6 bases and J lost 9 bases.

This clone was seen once. This chain links TRBV4-1 with TRBJ1-6, with TRBD1 matching 9 bases. CDR1 and CDR2 from the germline V gene are MGHRA and YSYEKL. The CDR3 covers 17 residues. V dropped 1 base and J dropped 6; count of bases not matched to a gene: 7. Written as DNA, the CDR3 is TGCGCCAGCAGCCAAGGTGGACAGGGGAGGATTAATTCACCCCTCCACTTT. This translates into CASSQGGQGRINSPLHF.

This chain links TRBV27 with TRBJ2-2; D may be TRBD1 (6 bases). This CDR3 comprises 14 residues. V was pared by 8 bases and J by 6 bases, with 16 bases between. Looked up from germline, CDR1 is MNHEY and CDR2 is SMNVEV (reference sequence). Here the CDR3 DNA reads TGTGCCAGCTCACGACAGGTTTTAGCCGGGGAGCTGTTTTTT. Its translation: CASSRQVLAGELFF.

The CDR3 nucleotides are TGCGCCAGCAGCCAAGGCTTAAGCGGCCTCTCCTACAATGAGCAGTTCTTC. Amino acids: CASSQGLSGLSYNEQFF. The V gene is TRBV4-1, the J gene TRBJ2-1, with D perhaps TRBD2 (5 bases). Germline V gene lookup returns CDR1 MGHRA and CDR2 YSYEKL. Deletions cut 1 base from V and 0 bases from J, with 13 bases between. The CDR3 spans 17 residues.

The chain couples TRBV5-5 to TRBJ1-2; no clear D gene. The germline CDR1 and CDR2 sequences are SGHKS and YYEKEE (reference sequence). The length of the CDR3 is 16 residues. V shed 2 bases and J shed 0 bases, with 14 bases lying between them. The CDR3 bases are TGTGCCAGCAGCTTAGGTTTGGCGGGTGCTAACTATGGCTACACCTTC. Translating it yields CASSLGLAGANYGYTF.

The chain couples TRBV2 to TRBJ1-1; 8 positions agree with TRBD1. The length of the CDR3 is 15 residues. Germline CDR1 reads SNHLY; CDR2 reads FYNNEI. V was clipped by 4 bases and J by 1 base; unmatched bases: 5. The DNA for the CDR3 is TGTGCCAGCAGTGTATTCGGGACAGGGAACACTGAAGCTTTCTTT. This gives the protein CASSVFGTGNTEAFF.

The rearrangement uses TRBV4-1 and TRBJ2-3, with 13 bases that match TRBD2. Germline lookup yields CDR1 MGHRA and CDR2 YSYEKL. The CDR3 runs to 18 residues. The V segment lost 1 base and the J segment 4 bases; nucleotides outside the gene matches: 8. CDR3 DNA sequence: TGCGCCAGCAGCCAAGCGGGACTAGCGGGAAATGGTGCAGATACGCAGTATTTT. Protein product: CASSQAGLAGNGADTQYF.

The chain is built from TRBV15 and TRBJ1-2; 10 nucleotides line up with TRBD1. CDR1 is LNHNV and CDR2 is YYDKDF in the germline V gene (reference sequence). Losses at the gene ends were 0 bases for V and 8 bases for J; bases not matched to a gene: 15. This CDR3 is built from 18 residues. The DNA of the CDR3 is TGTGCCACCAGCAGAGATATTGGGGACAGGGGATTACGGGAAGGCTACACCTTC. Translated, it gives CATSRDIGDRGLREGYTF.

CDR3 amino acids: CASSEGQLTGELFF. CDR3 nucleotides: TGTGCCAGCAGTGAAGGGCAATTGACTGGGGAGCTGTTTTTT. The chain is built from TRBV6-1 and TRBJ2-2, with no clear D. CDR3 length: 14 residues. Germline CDR1 is MNHNS and CDR2 is SASEGT. Trimming stripped 1 base from V and 8 bases from J, with 11 bases between.

The chain has TRBV6-4 and TRBJ1-2; D remains ambiguous. The V gene lost 4 bases and the J gene lost 4 bases, with 7 bases spanning the gap. The germline gives CDR1 MRHNA, CDR2 SNTAGT. The CDR3 contains 12 residues. The CDR3 nucleotides read TGTGCCAGCAGTGTTTTCGTCTATGGCTACACCTTC. Translating gives CASSVFVYGYTF.

The V and J genes are TRBV5-1 and TRBJ2-1; unclear D gene. The CDR3 is 11 amino acids. Germline-derived CDR1 and CDR2 are SGHRS and YFSETQ. The ends were cut back, 4 bases at V and 9 bases at J, with 8 bases in the middle. The CDR3: CASSDFGEQFF. In DNA form, the CDR3 reads TGCGCCAGCAGCGATTTTGGTGAGCAGTTCTTC.

The chain uses TRBV2 and TRBJ2-7, with a tentative D call TRBD2 (5 bases). Germline CDR1 is SNHLY and CDR2 is FYNNEI. There are 13 residues in the CDR3. The V gene lost 7 bases and the J gene lost 3 bases, with 13 bases spanning the gap. The CDR3 protein is CASKARRDYEQYF. The CDR3 DNA is TGTGCCAGCAAAGCACGCCGGGACTACGAGCAGTACTTC.

The chain has TRBV3-1 (or the pseudogene TRBV3-2) and TRBJ2-7; 10 bases fit TRBD2. The V and J ends lost 4 bases and 2 bases, in that order; junction bases with no gene match: 8. The CDR3 runs to 16 residues. The germline CDR1 and CDR2 sequences are LGHDT and YNNKEL (reference sequence). Written as DNA, the CDR3 is TGTGCCAGCAGCCCCTCTCCAAGCGGGAGGGCCTACGAGCAGTACTTC. Protein sequence: CASSPSPSGRAYEQYF.

The rearrangement links TRBV19 to TRBJ1-5; D call uncertain. Germline CDR1 and CDR2: LNHDA and SQIVND (reference sequence). V was trimmed by 1 base and J by 4 bases, leaving 8 bases between them. CDR3 size: 14 residues. CDR3 loop: CASSIVTPNQPQHF. The CDR3 DNA sequence: TGTGCCAGTAGTATAGTGACCCCGAATCAGCCCCAGCATTTT.

The V call is TRBV5-1, the J call TRBJ2-5; a possible D gene is TRBD2 (6 bases). Germline CDR1 reads SGHRS; CDR2 reads YFSETQ. Trimming shortened V by 4 bases and J by 2 bases, and 18 bases separated the two germline ends. The CDR3 covers 16 residues. CDR3 in amino acids: CASSPGRSGFQETQYF. As DNA, the CDR3 is TGCGCCAGCAGCCCTGGCCGAAGCGGGTTTCAAGAGACCCAGTACTTC.

The V and J genes are TRBV7-6 and TRBJ2-7; D might be TRBD1 (5 bases). V lost 5 bases and J 6 bases, leaving 20 bases between the germline ends. The CDR3 spans 15 residues. CDR1 SGHVS and CDR2 FNYEAQ come from the germline V gene. The CDR3 DNA follows: TGTGCCAGCAGCGCTAGTCTGGCCAGGGCGGTCGAGCAGTACTTC. It translates to CASSASLARAVEQYF.

The sample holds one count of this clone. The V gene is TRBV7-8, the J gene TRBJ2-3; unclear D gene. CDR1 and CDR2 from the germline V gene are SGHVS and FQNEAQ. CDR3 size: 12 residues. Trimming removed 2 bases at V and 3 bases at J, with 3 bases between. The CDR3 nucleotides are TGTGCCAGCAGCTTATATACAGATACGCAGTATTTT. It is translated as CASSLYTDTQYF.

The chain is built from TRBV14 and TRBJ2-1; D remains unclear. Per the germline V gene, CDR1 is SGHDN and CDR2 is FVKESK. Trimming left V 0 bases short and J 5 bases short, with 11 bases between. This CDR3 has 15 residues. CDR3 sequence: CASSQDLPHHNEQFF. Written as DNA, the CDR3 is TGTGCCAGCAGCCAAGATCTCCCCCACCACAATGAGCAGTTCTTC.

J is TRBJ1-2 and V is TRBV20-1, with D unclear. V was cut by 6 bases and J by 9 bases, with 8 bases left in between. Germline CDR1 is DFQATT and CDR2 is SNEGSKA (reference sequence). CDR3 size: 9 residues. CDR3 coding DNA: TGCAGTGCCAGCGGCAGCTACACCTTC. Protein sequence: CSASGSYTF.

In this sample, this clone turned up a few times. The V and J genes are TRBV4-2 and TRBJ2-5; D may be TRBD1 (6 bases). Between the trimmed V and J ends, which lost 1 base and 5 bases, there was a span of 14 bases. The CDR3 totals 15 residues. Germline V gene sequence: CDR1 LGHNA, CDR2 YNFKEQ. CDR3 in amino acids: CASSQAGGAGETQYF. The CDR3 DNA is TGTGCCAGCAGCCAAGCTGGGGGCGCAGGGGAGACCCAGTACTTC.

This chain joins TRBV14 and TRBJ1-1, with D maybe TRBD1 (6 bases). Germline V gives CDR1 SGHDN, CDR2 FVKESK. The CDR3 spans 14 residues. Trimming removed 2 bases at V and 0 bases at J, with 7 bases between. CDR3 sequence reads: CASSQQGLNTEAFF. DNA of the CDR3: TGTGCCAGCAGCCAACAGGGGCTGAACACTGAAGCTTTCTTT.

The rearrangement links TRBV15 to TRBJ2-1, with 9 bases that match TRBD1. This CDR3 has 20 residues. V was pared by 0 bases and J by 1 base, with 13 bases of the junction left unmatched. CDR1 is LNHNV and CDR2 is YYDKDF in the germline V gene (reference sequence). Here the CDR3 reads CATSRETAPLDRGSYNEQFF. In DNA, the CDR3 is TGTGCCACCAGCAGAGAAACTGCGCCACTCGACAGGGGGTCCTACAATGAGCAGTTCTTC.

The CDR3 DNA reads as TGTGCCAGTAGTATAGTGGGCGGGGTGAACTACAATGAGCAGTTCTTC. Its translation is CASSIVGGVNYNEQFF. The chain joins TRBV19 to TRBJ2-1; the D gene is possibly TRBD2 (6 bases). Between the trimmed V and J ends, which lost 1 base and 3 bases, there was a span of 13 bases. Germline values: CDR1 LNHDA, CDR2 SQIVND (reference sequence). CDR3 length equals 16 residues.

This chain joins TRBV6-5 and TRBJ1-5; D may be TRBD1 (5 bases). The CDR3 loop spans 15 amino acids. Trimming took off 6 bases at V and 0 bases at J, with 12 bases between the two ends. The germline gives CDR1 MNHEY, CDR2 SVGAGI. CDR3: CASRAMTDSNQPQHF. CDR3 sequence (DNA): TGTGCCAGCAGAGCGATGACAGATAGCAATCAGCCCCAGCATTTT.

This chain uses TRBV5-8 with TRBJ1-2; tentative D call: TRBD1 (5 bases). CDR3 length equals 12 residues. Germline CDR1 SGHTS, CDR2 YDEGEE. V lost 5 bases to trimming and J lost 6 bases, with 11 bases between them. The CDR3 nucleotides read TGTGCCAGCAGGAGAGGGGATCATGGCTACACCTTC. Amino acids: CASRRGDHGYTF. The entire variable domain, with the rest obtained from reference TRBV5-8 and TRBJ1-2, is as follows: EAGVTQSPTHLIKTRGQQATLRCSPISGHTSVYWYQQALGLGLQFLLWYDEGEERNRGNFPPRFSGRQFPNYSSELNVNALELEDSALYLCASRRGDHGYTFGSGTRLTVV.

J is TRBJ2-7 and V is TRBV5-1, with 9 nucleotides matching TRBD1. The junction had 9 bases not matched to a gene; V was cut back by 3 bases and J by 5 bases. The CDR3 length is 15 residues. Germline values: CDR1 SGHRS, CDR2 YFSETQ. DNA of the CDR3: TGCGCCAGCAGCTCTGGGACAGGGAAAAGAAACGAGCAGTACTTC. Translated, it gives CASSSGTGKRNEQYF.